This T cell receptor beta chain is drawn from a study of metastatic and nonmetastatic thyroid tumors. As for the study in general: Repertoire data that came from the blood and tumor or nodule tissue of malignant and benign thyroid patients were compared.

Through MiXCR, TCRdb re-clonotyped the PCR reads. The top ten hold approximately 20% of the sample, which has roughly 64,000 clones, roughly 4.1% seen once. This CDR3 has 15 residues. Germline V gene data show CDR1 as SGHTA and CDR2 as FQGTGA. Trimming at V came to 5 bases and at J to 6 bases, leaving 8 bases not matched to a gene. Before thyroid surgery, none of the patients had received any treatment. Study results and caveats: Compared with benign nodules, malignant thyroid tumors were reported to have significantly higher TCR beta diversity in both blood and tumor.

This clone was recorded many times. The antigen is not known. The chain has TRBV7-3 and TRBJ1-4, with 8 bases that match TRBD1. The specimen was blood. The TCR sequence derives from a female donor with papillary thyroid cancer or a benign thyroid nodule (not recorded which). Some clones in this sample may be carry-over from other donors' samples. CDR3 loop: CASSATGGPYEKLFF. The DNA of the CDR3 is TGTGCCAGCAGCGCAACAGGGGGACCGTATGAAAAACTGTTTTTT.